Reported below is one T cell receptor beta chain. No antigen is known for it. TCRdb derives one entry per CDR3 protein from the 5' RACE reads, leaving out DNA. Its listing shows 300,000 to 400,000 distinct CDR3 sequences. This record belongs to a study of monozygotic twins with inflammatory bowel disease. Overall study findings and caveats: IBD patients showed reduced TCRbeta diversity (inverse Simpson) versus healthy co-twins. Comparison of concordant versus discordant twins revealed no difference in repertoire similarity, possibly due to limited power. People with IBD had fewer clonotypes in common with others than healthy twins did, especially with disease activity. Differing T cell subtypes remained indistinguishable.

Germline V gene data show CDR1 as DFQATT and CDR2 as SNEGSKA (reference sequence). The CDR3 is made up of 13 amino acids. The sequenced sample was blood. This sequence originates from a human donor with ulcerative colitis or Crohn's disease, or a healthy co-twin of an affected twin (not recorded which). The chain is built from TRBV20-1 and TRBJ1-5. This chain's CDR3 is CSTNRGAYQPQHF.